These 20 T cell receptor beta chains came from one sample sequenced in a study of blood T cell repertoires in COVID-19. Using immunoSEQ multiplex PCR, the repertoire was profiled, and TCRdb retains in-frame clones only, with some absent. The repertoire holds approximately 240,000 clones, with 65% to 85% as singletons. Sequenced sample: peripheral blood. The source of these receptors is a woman aged 25-40 years who had recovered from COVID-19.

The rearrangement uses TRBV7-6 and TRBJ1-4, with D possibly TRBD1 on 5 matching bases. Deletions cut 0 bases from V and 8 bases from J, with 16 bases between. Germline loops: CDR1 SGHVS, CDR2 FNYEAQ. There are 16 residues in the CDR3. CDR3: CASSLAGNQGGEKLFF. The CDR3 DNA sequence: TGTGCCAGCAGCTTAGCGGGTAACCAGGGCGGAGAAAAACTGTTTTTT.

This clone was detected once. The chain carries TRBV29-1 and TRBJ2-1, with D maybe TRBD2 (6 bases). The length of the CDR3 is 11 residues. The V and J ends lost 4 bases and 9 bases respectively, with 10 bases between them. CDR1 and CDR2 (germline): SQVTM, ANQGSEA. This CDR3 reads CSVAEGGEQFF. In DNA, the CDR3 is TGCAGCGTTGCGGAGGGAGGTGAGCAGTTCTTC.

The V gene is TRBV12-5, the J gene TRBJ1-6, with 7 bases lining up with TRBD1. Germline V gene lookup returns CDR1 LGHNT and CDR2 FRNRAP. This CDR3 has 17 residues. V trimming: 0 bases; J trimming: 6 bases; junction bases outside the gene matches: 8. CDR3 in amino acids: CASGLVSRDRANSPLHF. The CDR3 DNA reads TGTGCTAGTGGTTTGGTATCCCGAGACAGGGCTAATTCACCCCTCCACTTT.

J is TRBJ2-7 and V is TRBV10-3, with D possibly TRBD2 on 5 matching bases. The CDR3 has 13 amino acids. V lost 2 bases to trimming and J lost 11 bases, with 16 bases between them. The germline V gene has CDR1 ENHRY and CDR2 SYGVKD. The CDR3 bases are TGTGCCATCAGTGAGGGGGTCGACCTGGAGGAGTACTTC. It specifies CAISEGVDLEEYF.

The V and J genes are TRBV28 and TRBJ2-7; D is perhaps TRBD2 (6 bases). CDR3 size: 15 residues. CDR1 and CDR2 from the germline V gene are MDHEN and SYDVKM. Trimming took 6 bases from V and 3 from J, leaving 18 bases between them. The CDR3 DNA sequence: TGTGCCAGCAGAAGTCCGGGACTTGCCAACTACGAGCAGTACTTC. It codes for CASRSPGLANYEQYF. The full variable domain, with the rest looked up from reference TRBV28 and TRBJ2-7, is DVKVTQSSRYLVKRTGEKVFLECVQDMDHENMFWYRQDPGLGLRLIYFSYDVKMKEKGDIPEGYSVSREKKERFSLILESASTNQTSMYLCASRSPGLANYEQYFGPGTRLTVT.

This chain uses TRBV28 with TRBJ2-1; 10 bases line up with TRBD2. The CDR3 covers 15 residues. Germline V gene data show CDR1 as MDHEN and CDR2 as SYDVKM. The V segment lost 6 bases and the J segment 8 bases; nucleotides outside the gene matches: 10. CDR3 residues: CASRESSGSRYEQFF. Written as DNA, the CDR3 is TGTGCCAGCAGGGAATCTAGCGGGAGTAGGTATGAGCAGTTCTTC.

V gene TRBV10-3 combines with J gene TRBJ2-1; D call uncertain. Trimming shortened V by 8 bases and J by 4 bases, and 12 bases separated the two germline ends. Germline V CDR1 and CDR2: ENHRY, SYGVKD. There are 13 residues in the CDR3. Here the CDR3 DNA reads TGTGCCATCGCCAGCGCTCCTTACAATGAGCAGTTCTTC. Amino acid sequence: CAIASAPYNEQFF.

This chain uses TRBV27 with TRBJ1-2, with TRBD1 identical over 9 bases. Germline lookup yields CDR1 MNHEY and CDR2 SMNVEV (reference sequence). CDR3 length: 14 residues. V lost 8 bases to trimming and J lost 8 bases; unmatched junction nucleotides: 12. The CDR3 nucleotides are TGTGCCAGCCGTCTCGGACAGGGGATCGACGGCTACACCTTC. This translates into CASRLGQGIDGYTF.

The gene calls are TRBV13 and TRBJ2-5, with TRBD2 identical over 12 bases. This CDR3 comprises 16 residues. The V gene's germline CDR1 is PRHDT and CDR2 FYEKMQ (reference sequence). The V and J ends lost 5 bases and 5 bases, in that order; junction bases with no gene match: 9. The CDR3 spells CASSPALAGGGETQYF. Here the CDR3 DNA reads TGTGCCAGCAGCCCCGCCCTAGCGGGAGGGGGGGAGACCCAGTACTTC.

The chain combines TRBV9 with TRBJ1-4, with D tentatively TRBD1 (6 bases). The CDR3 totals 17 residues. Trimming cost V 4 bases and J 7 bases, with 23 bases left between them. Germline CDR1 reads SGDLS; CDR2 reads YYNGEE. The CDR3: CASSSRGAGDKAEKLFF. The CDR3 DNA reads TGTGCCAGCAGCTCAAGAGGGGCAGGGGACAAGGCTGAAAAACTGTTTTTT.

This clone was seen at least ten times. CDR3 protein: CASSLGTSGTQETQYF. The CDR3 DNA is TGTGCCAGCAGTCTTGGGACTAGCGGCACCCAAGAGACCCAGTACTTC. This sequence joins TRBV28 and TRBJ2-5, with 11 bases identical to TRBD2. Germline lookup yields CDR1 MDHEN and CDR2 SYDVKM. V shed 5 bases, J shed 1 base, and the junction held 6 bases outside the gene matches. The CDR3 consists of 16 residues.

This chain uses TRBV30 with TRBJ1-2; D may be TRBD1 (5 bases). Germline lookup yields CDR1 GTSNPN and CDR2 SVGIG (reference sequence). Trimming took 0 bases from V and 5 from J, leaving 10 bases between them. The CDR3 runs 13 residues. CDR3 coding DNA: TGTGCCTGGAGTGTAATGCAGGGTTATGGCTACACCTTC. It codes for CAWSVMQGYGYTF.

V is TRBV28 and J is TRBJ2-3; 9 positions match TRBD2. V dropped 9 bases and J dropped 0; count of bases not matched to a gene: 7. This CDR3 is built from 15 residues. Germline lookup yields CDR1 MDHEN and CDR2 SYDVKM. CDR3 coding DNA: TGTGCCAGGGAGGTAGCGGGAGAAAGCACAGATACGCAGTATTTT. Protein: CAREVAGESTDTQYF. Full variable domain (rest looked up from reference TRBV28 and TRBJ2-3): DVKVTQSSRYLVKRTGEKVFLECVQDMDHENMFWYRQDPGLGLRLIYFSYDVKMKEKGDIPEGYSVSREKKERFSLILESASTNQTSMYLCAREVAGESTDTQYFGPGTRLTVL.

J is TRBJ2-3 and V is TRBV28, with a weak D call TRBD1 (6 bases). The germline gives CDR1 MDHEN, CDR2 SYDVKM. The V and J ends lost 3 bases and 5 bases respectively, with 15 bases between them. CDR3 length equals 15 residues. CDR3 coding DNA: TGTGCCAGCAGTTTCAGGGGAGACGGCGGAGATACGCAGTATTTT. As protein: CASSFRGDGGDTQYF.

This clone came up once. The rearrangement links TRBV15 to TRBJ1-5; D uncertain. Trimming pared 2 bases from V and 6 bases from J, leaving 20 bases between. CDR3 length: 17 amino acids. Germline CDR1 and CDR2: LNHNV and YYDKDF (reference sequence). The DNA for the CDR3 is TGTGCCACCAGCAGACACCGGCGGGGTTGGTTTGGTCAGCCCCAGCATTTT. Encoded protein: CATSRHRRGWFGQPQHF.

Ten or more counts support this clone. This chain's CDR3 is CASSPGQGDTEAFF. CDR3 nucleotides: TGTGCCAGCAGTCCGGGACAGGGGGACACTGAAGCTTTCTTT. The chain joins TRBV28 to TRBJ1-1; TRBD1 matches 11 bases. The V segment lost 5 bases and the J segment 3 bases; nucleotides outside the gene matches: 2. Looked up from germline, CDR1 is MDHEN and CDR2 is SYDVKM. The CDR3 runs 14 residues.

This clone was observed a handful of times. The gene calls are TRBV28 and TRBJ1-5; 8 bases agree with TRBD1. CDR1 is MDHEN, CDR2 SYDVKM, per germline. The ends lost 6 bases at V and 3 bases at J; junction bases unmatched: 7. This CDR3 is built from 15 residues. The CDR3 is CASRATGGFNQPQHF. The CDR3 DNA follows: TGTGCCAGCAGGGCTACAGGGGGATTCAATCAGCCCCAGCATTTT.

The chain recombines TRBV3-1 (or the pseudogene TRBV3-2) with TRBJ1-1; the D is unclear. In germline, CDR1 is LGHDT, CDR2 YNNKEL (reference sequence). This CDR3 region has 19 residues. Deletions cut 0 bases from V and 6 bases from J, with 26 bases between. Written as DNA, the CDR3 is TGTGCCAGCAGCCAAGAACCGAGCACCCTGAGACAACAACGCGCTGAAGCTTTCTTT. Its protein is CASSQEPSTLRQQRAEAFF.

This chain connects TRBV9 to TRBJ2-5, with a possible D match to TRBD2 (5 bases). Germline assignment: CDR1 SGDLS and CDR2 YYNGEE. The CDR3 sequence is 17 residues long. Trimming left V 4 bases short and J 5 bases short, with 24 bases between. The CDR3 sequence: CASSSEAAGPLGETQYF. The CDR3 DNA follows: TGTGCCAGCAGCTCCGAGGCCGCGGGTCCCCTCGGGGAGACCCAGTACTTC.

J is TRBJ1-5 and V is TRBV11-3; 8 nucleotides line up with TRBD1. Germline trimming cut 3 bases from V and 8 bases from J; bases unmatched to any gene: 12. The CDR3 contains 16 residues. Germline assignment: CDR1 SGHNT and CDR2 YENEEA. Written as DNA, the CDR3 is TGTGCCAGCAGCTTGGGACAGGCCAAACGCGGGGAGCCCCAGCATTTT. It is translated as CASSLGQAKRGEPQHF.